This T cell receptor (beta chain) was recorded in a study of monozygotic twins with inflammatory bowel disease. TCRdb re-called the 5' RACE reads, yielding one record per CDR3 amino acid sequence without DNA. Listed are about 330,000 distinct CDR3 sequences; around 2% falls within the top ten. About this clonotype itself: Its specificity is not known.

Study-level results: Part of the variability in patient repertoires may have come from differing immunosuppressive treatments. Different subtypes (of T cells) could not be told apart from one another. Compared with healthy co-twins, IBD patients showed reduced TCRbeta repertoire diversity by inverse Simpson. Twins classed as concordant or discordant showed no difference in repertoire similarity, possibly from limited power.

The CDR3 has 14 residues. Germline V lookup: CDR1 DFQATT, CDR2 SNEGSKA (reference sequence). This sequence joins TRBV20-1 and TRBJ2-2; TCRdb lists TRBD1, though no DNA is available to test this call. Sequencing used blood. The sequence was collected from a human donor with ulcerative colitis or Crohn's disease, or a healthy co-twin of an affected twin (not recorded which). CDR3 sequence: CMAPGQWVRGELFF.